This TCR beta chain is from a study of T cells in tumors after PD-1 blockade. In the study overall: No patient had prior checkpoint blockade, systemic immunosuppression, or radiotherapy within 4 weeks.

Overall study findings and caveats: Around 37% of tumor TCR clonotypes were also found in blood.

This table comes from immunoSEQ multiplex PCR, and its TCRdb copy is limited to in-frame clones, with some not included. The sample records approximately 46,000 clones, 75% to 80% being singletons. About this clone itself: Its antigen is as yet unknown.

V gave up 3 bases and J gave up 0 bases; unmatched junction bases: 8. CDR1 is SGHNT, CDR2 YYREEE, per germline (reference sequence). The CDR3 spans 16 residues. This TCR came from a human donor with basal cell carcinoma. The chain recombines TRBV5-4 with TRBJ2-5; TRBD1 matches 7 bases. This specimen consisted of PBMCs, obtained before anti-PD-1 treatment. The CDR3 DNA reads as TGTGCCAGCAGCTCGCGGACAGGCGCGTACCAAGAGACCCAGTACTTC. As protein: CASSSRTGAYQETQYF.